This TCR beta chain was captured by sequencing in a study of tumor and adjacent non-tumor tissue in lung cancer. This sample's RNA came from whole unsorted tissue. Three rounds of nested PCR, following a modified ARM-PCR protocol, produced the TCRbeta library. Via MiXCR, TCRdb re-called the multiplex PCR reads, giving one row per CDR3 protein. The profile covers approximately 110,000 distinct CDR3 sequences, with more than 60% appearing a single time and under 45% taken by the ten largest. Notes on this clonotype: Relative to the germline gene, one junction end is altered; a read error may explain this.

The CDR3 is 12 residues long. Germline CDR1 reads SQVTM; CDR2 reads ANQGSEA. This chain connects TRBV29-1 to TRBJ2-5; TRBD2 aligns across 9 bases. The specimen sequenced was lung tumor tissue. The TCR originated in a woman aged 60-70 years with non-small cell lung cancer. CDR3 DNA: TGCAGCCCCCGTAGCGGGGGAGAGACCCACTACTTC. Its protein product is CSPRSGGETHYF.